Listed below are T cell receptor beta chains from one sample, sequenced in a study of T cells in Graves' hyperthyroidism and ophthalmopathy. Via MiXCR, TCRdb re-called the multiplex PCR reads, giving one row per CDR3 protein. The sample holds about 640,000 distinct CDR3 sequences, roughly 20% seen once. Sequenced sample: blood. The receptors originated from a man aged 25-45 years with Graves' ophthalmopathy. Both conserved end residues are part of each CDR3. Fields, in order: V gene, clone size, D gene, J gene, CDR3 DNA, CDR3 protein. The D gene is left open where the match is weak. Clone size is not always given. Where it is, it says once, few, many or a class for expanded clones.

TRBV2,few,-,TRBJ2-3,TGTGCCAGCAGTGTTGGCTCCTGGGGCCAGTATTTT,CASSVGSWGQYF
TRBV27,-,-,TRBJ1-1,TGTGCCTCCCAATTGGGGGGGAACACTGAAGCTTTCTTT,CASQLGGNTEAFF
TRBV6-1,-,-,TRBJ2-7,TGTGCCAGCAGTACTGTGTACGAGCAGTACTTC,CASSTVYEQYF
TRBV20-1,-,-,TRBJ1-1,TGCAGTGCTAGTGATCCCAGAAACACTGAAGCTTTCTTT,CSASDPRNTEAFF
TRBV15,many,TRBD1,TRBJ1-1,TGTGCCACCAGCAATCCAGGGGGCGGCACTGAAGCTTTCTTT,CATSNPGGGTEAFF
TRBV20-1,few,TRBD2,TRBJ2-1,TGCAGTGCAAATCCTAGCGGGAGGGCCCTCGAGCAGTTCTTC,CSANPSGRALEQFF
TRBV7-9,-,TRBD2,TRBJ2-2,TGTGCCAGCAGCCATAAAAAAGGACTAGCGGGAGACACCGGGGAGCTGTTTTTT,CASSHKKGLAGDTGELFF
TRBV20-1,-,TRBD2,TRBJ2-3,TGCAGTGCTTTGATCGGCGGGAGAACAGATACGCAGTATTTT,CSALIGGRTDTQYF
TRBV15,-,TRBD2,TRBJ2-4,TGTGCCACCAGCAGGTCCGGGACCGGGAGGGACATTCAGTACTTC,CATSRSGTGRDIQYF
TRBV20-1,few,TRBD2,TRBJ2-7,TGCAGTGCTGTAAACCCGGGACTAGCGGCTTCCTACGAGCAGTACTTC,CSAVNPGLAASYEQYF
TRBV7-9,few,TRBD1,TRBJ2-7,TGTGCCAGCAGCGGAACAGGACAGGGATCTATCTCTCACGAGCAGTACTTC,CASSGTGQGSISHEQYF
TRBV7-6,-,-,TRBJ2-3,TGTGCCAGCAGCTTAGAAGGGATGGCGGGGCGCACAGATACGCAGTATTTT,CASSLEGMAGRTDTQYF
TRBV7-9,-,TRBD1,TRBJ1-2,TGTGCCAGCAGCCCGGGACAGGGTAGCTACACCTTC,CASSPGQGSYTF
TRBV30,-,TRBD2,TRBJ2-1,TGTGCCTGGAGTGTACTCGGGAGGCTGAATGAGCAGTTCTTC,CAWSVLGRLNEQFF
TRBV7-2,-,TRBD1,TRBJ1-6,TGTGCCAGCAGCAGGGGGGACAGGGGGTCTAATTCACCCCTCCACTTT,CASSRGDRGSNSPLHF
TRBV5-4,-,-,TRBJ2-2,TGTGCCAGCAGCTTGCCCCCCGGACAGAACACCGGGGAACTGTTTTTT,CASSLPPGQNTGELFF
TRBV3-1,many,-,TRBJ1-3,TGTGCCAGCAGCCAAGGCAGCGCTAACTCTGGAAACACCATATATTTT,CASSQGSANSGNTIYF
TRBV6-5,-,-,TRBJ1-6,TGTGCCAGCAGTTACTCGAGTAGGGGCCGCTATAATTCACCCCTCCACTTT,CASSYSSRGRYNSPLHF
TRBV6-2/TRBV6-3,-,-,TRBJ2-1,TGTGCCAGCAGTTACGACGGGAGAAAGGGCAATGAGCAGTTCTTC,CASSYDGRKGNEQFF
TRBV6-6,-,TRBD1,TRBJ1-2,TGTGCCAGCAGTTACGAGGGGGCGCTTGGCTACACCTTC,CASSYEGALGYTF
TRBV7-9,few,TRBD1,TRBJ2-2,TGTGCCAGCAGCTTAGCTCAGATATTTCCGGGACAGGGAAGCATGATCACCGGGGAGCTGTTTTTT,CASSLAQIFPGQGSMITGELFF
TRBV6-1,many,TRBD1,TRBJ1-1,TGTGCCAGCAGCGAGACAGGGAGAACTGAAGCTTTCTTT,CASSETGRTEAFF
TRBV29-1,-,-,TRBJ1-4,TGCAGCGTTGAACTGGGAACTAATGAAAAACTGTTTTTT,CSVELGTNEKLFF